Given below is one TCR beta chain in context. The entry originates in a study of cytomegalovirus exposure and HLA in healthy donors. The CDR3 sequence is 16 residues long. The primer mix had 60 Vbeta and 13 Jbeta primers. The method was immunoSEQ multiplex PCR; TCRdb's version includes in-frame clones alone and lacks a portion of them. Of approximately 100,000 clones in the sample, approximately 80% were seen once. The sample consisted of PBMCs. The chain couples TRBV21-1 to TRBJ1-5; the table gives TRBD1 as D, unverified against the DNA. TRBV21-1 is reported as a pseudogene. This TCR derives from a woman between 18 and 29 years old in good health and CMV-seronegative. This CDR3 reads CASSNRAGTGCQPQHF. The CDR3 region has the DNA TGTGCCAGCAGCAATCGTGCCGGGACAGGGTGTCAGCCCCAGCATTTT.